Below are 20 T cell receptor beta chains sequenced from a single sample in a study of OX40 agonist ivuxolimab in advanced cancers. Method: immunoSEQ multiplex PCR; TCRdb's copy keeps in-frame clones and lacks some. This repertoire shows approximately 77,000 clones, about 80% found once; its top ten account for 0.45% to 0.6%. Material: CD4+ or CD8+ T cells sorted from blood, obtained in a trial of the OX40 agonist ivuxolimab. The receptors stem from an adult with an advanced solid tumor such as melanoma, head and neck, liver or kidney cancer.

This chain uses TRBV19 with TRBJ2-5, with 7 positions matching TRBD1. The CDR3 has 14 residues. V was pared by 5 bases and J by 3 bases, with 6 bases of the junction left unmatched. Germline CDR1 LNHDA, CDR2 SQIVND (reference sequence). The CDR3 sequence is CASSRPGTEETQYF. CDR3 nucleotide sequence: TGTGCCAGTAGTCGACCCGGGACAGAAGAGACCCAGTACTTC.

The chain combines TRBV29-1 with TRBJ1-4; the D is unclear. Deletions cut 4 bases from V and 7 bases from J, with 13 bases between. CDR3 size: 13 residues. The V gene's germline CDR1 is SQVTM and CDR2 ANQGSEA. The CDR3 spells CSVGTVLSEKLFF. In DNA, the CDR3 is TGCAGCGTTGGGACCGTCCTGAGTGAAAAACTGTTTTTT.

The rearrangement links TRBV5-6 to TRBJ2-3; unclear D gene. This CDR3 region has 18 residues. Deletions cut 3 bases from V and 0 bases from J, with 20 bases between. Germline CDR1 SGHDT, CDR2 YYEEEE. CDR3 coding DNA: TGTGCCAGCAGCTACTCTACAGAGGTCCATTCTAGCACAGATACGCAGTATTTT. Translation gives CASSYSTEVHSSTDTQYF.

The chain combines TRBV2 with TRBJ1-5; TRBD1 agrees at 7 bases. From germline, CDR1 is SNHLY and CDR2 FYNNEI. With V trimmed by 3 bases and J by 4 bases, 6 bases remained unmatched. This CDR3 comprises 15 residues. In nucleotides, the CDR3 is TGTGCCAGCAGTGACCGGACAGGAATAAATCAGCCCCAGCATTTT. Translating gives CASSDRTGINQPQHF. Complete variable domain (other parts from reference TRBV2 and TRBJ1-5): EPEVTQTPSHQVTQMGQEVILRCVPISNHLYFYWYRQILGQKVEFLVSFYNNEISEKSEIFDDQFSVERPDGSNFTLKIRSTKLEDSAMYFCASSDRTGINQPQHFGDGTRLSIL.

This clone has just a few counts. The chain recombines TRBV6-1 with TRBJ2-1, with TRBD2 identical over 12 bases. The germline V gene encodes CDR1 MNHNS and CDR2 SASEGT. The V and J ends lost 4 bases and 3 bases, in that order; junction bases with no gene match: 7. CDR3 length: 17 residues. CDR3 in amino acids: CASSALPGLAGYNEQFF. The CDR3 DNA sequence: TGTGCCAGCAGTGCACTCCCGGGACTAGCGGGCTACAATGAGCAGTTCTTC.

The chain recombines TRBV28 with TRBJ2-2; 10 bases agree with TRBD1. The V gene end was trimmed by 4 bases and the J gene end by 6 bases; junction bases not matched to a gene: 8. Germline CDR1 MDHEN, CDR2 SYDVKM. The CDR3 has 16 residues. The CDR3 DNA is TGTGCCAGCAGTTCTCAGGGGACAGGGGTATCCGGGGAGCTGTTTTTT. Protein: CASSSQGTGVSGELFF.

This chain joins TRBV28 and TRBJ1-5, with unresolved D. Trimming took off 6 bases at V and 0 bases at J, with 6 bases between the two ends. The germline V gene encodes CDR1 MDHEN and CDR2 SYDVKM. The CDR3 has 13 amino acids. The CDR3 sequence is CASRTASNQPQHF. CDR3 coding DNA: TGTGCCAGCAGAACAGCTAGCAATCAGCCCCAGCATTTT. The full variable domain, completed using reference TRBV28 and TRBJ1-5, is DVKVTQSSRYLVKRTGEKVFLECVQDMDHENMFWYRQDPGLGLRLIYFSYDVKMKEKGDIPEGYSVSREKKERFSLILESASTNQTSMYLCASRTASNQPQHFGDGTRLSIL.

This clone was seen only once. The V gene is TRBV6-1, the J gene TRBJ1-2; D ambiguous. The germline V gene has CDR1 MNHNS and CDR2 SASEGT. Trimming left V 0 bases short and J 2 bases short, with 10 bases between. The CDR3 has 15 amino acids. The CDR3 reads CASSEAYSTNYGYTF. In DNA form, the CDR3 reads TGTGCCAGCAGTGAAGCGTACAGCACCAACTATGGCTACACCTTC.

This chain joins TRBV9 and TRBJ2-3, with 8 bases aligning to TRBD2. The germline V gene has CDR1 SGDLS and CDR2 YYNGEE. V was pared by 3 bases and J by 2 bases, with 5 bases of the junction left unmatched. CDR3 length equals 15 residues. The CDR3 DNA reads TGTGCCAGCAGCGCGAGACTAGCGAACACAGATACGCAGTATTTT. Its translation is CASSARLANTDTQYF.

The chain has TRBV4-3 and TRBJ1-2; 7 nucleotides align to TRBD1. The V gene's germline CDR1 is LGHNA and CDR2 YSLEER. Trimming cost V 7 bases and J 8 bases; bases outside gene matches: 16. This CDR3 contains 15 residues. CDR3 DNA sequence: TGCGCCAGCAAACGGGATACAGGGGATTCGGGCGGCTACACCTTC. Its protein is CASKRDTGDSGGYTF.

The V call is TRBV15, the J call TRBJ1-6; D ambiguous. This CDR3 comprises 14 residues. Germline lookup yields CDR1 LNHNV and CDR2 YYDKDF (reference sequence). Deletions cut 0 bases from V and 10 bases from J, with 10 bases between. CDR3 protein: CATSRDVLASPLHF. CDR3 nucleotides: TGTGCCACCAGCAGAGATGTTTTGGCCTCACCCCTCCACTTT.

The gene calls are TRBV27 and TRBJ2-5; 9 bases agree with TRBD2. CDR1 and CDR2 (germline): MNHEY, SMNVEV (reference sequence). V shed 3 bases and J 1 base; nucleotides not matched to a gene: 24. The CDR3 covers 22 residues. The CDR3 sequence is CASSFRAGGLSRLASLQETQYF. The CDR3 nucleotides are TGTGCCAGCAGTTTCCGCGCGGGGGGGCTCTCGCGACTAGCAAGCCTCCAAGAGACCCAGTACTTC.

This chain uses TRBV4-1 with TRBJ2-5; D possibly matches TRBD1 or TRBD2 (5 bases each). The CDR3 is 18 amino acids. V was clipped by 2 bases and J by 1 base, with 20 bases between them. Germline V gene data show CDR1 as MGHRA and CDR2 as YSYEKL. CDR3 bases: TGCGCCAGCAGCCAAAGGCTCCGGGACCGAATGGCCCAAGAGACCCAGTACTTC. Its protein product is CASSQRLRDRMAQETQYF.

The V gene is TRBV19, the J gene TRBJ1-1; 9 bases line up with TRBD1. CDR1 is LNHDA, CDR2 SQIVND, per germline (reference sequence). The CDR3 length is 17 residues. Trimming removed 1 base from V and 4 bases from J; junction bases left unmatched: 10. DNA for the CDR3: TGTGCCAGTAGTATAGGAGTAGGGACAGGGTTTGGCACTGAAGCTTTCTTT. This sequence encodes CASSIGVGTGFGTEAFF.

The chain is built from TRBV10-3 and TRBJ2-7; the D is unclear. V gave up 4 bases and J gave up 0 bases, with 7 bases separating them. Germline assignment: CDR1 ENHRY and CDR2 SYGVKD. CDR3 length: 13 amino acids. This CDR3 reads CAISVYTSYEQYF. The DNA for the CDR3 is TGTGCCATCAGTGTTTATACCTCCTACGAGCAGTACTTC.

The chain has TRBV15 and TRBJ1-2; 8 bases fit TRBD1. The germline V gene has CDR1 LNHNV and CDR2 YYDKDF (reference sequence). V shed 3 bases, J shed 0 bases, and the junction held 6 bases outside the gene matches. The CDR3 consists of 16 residues. The CDR3 here is CATSSQDRAPNYGYTF. The CDR3 coding sequence is TGTGCCACCAGCAGCCAGGACAGGGCACCTAACTATGGCTACACCTTC.

The chain combines TRBV18 with TRBJ2-3; D uncertain. This CDR3 contains 14 residues. The V end lost 5 bases, the J end lost 2 bases, and 11 bases lay between the germline ends. Looked up from germline, CDR1 is KGHSH and CDR2 is LQKENI. CDR3 loop: CASSAQENTDTQYF. For the CDR3, the DNA is TGTGCCAGCTCAGCCCAGGAAAACACAGATACGCAGTATTTT.

Written as DNA, the CDR3 is TGTGCCAGCAGCTTAGACAGAGCTCCGAACACCGGGGAGCTGTTTTTT. The encoded protein is CASSLDRAPNTGELFF. V gene TRBV7-2 combines with J gene TRBJ2-2; D is unclear. CDR1 is SGHTA and CDR2 is FQGNSA in the germline V gene. This CDR3 is built from 16 residues. The V end was cut by 1 base, the J end by 0 bases, with 9 bases between.

The chain combines TRBV19 with TRBJ2-1; D possibly corresponds to TRBD2 (5 bases). Per the germline V gene, CDR1 is LNHDA and CDR2 is SQIVND (reference sequence). Trimming removed 5 bases at V and 0 bases at J, with 14 bases between. The CDR3 spans 16 residues. CDR3: CASSYLASGSYNEQFF. DNA for the CDR3: TGTGCCAGTAGTTACTTAGCGAGTGGCTCCTACAATGAGCAGTTCTTC.

The rearrangement links TRBV4-2 to TRBJ2-7; D gene uncertain. V was trimmed by 0 bases and J by 3 bases, leaving 6 bases between them. This CDR3 is built from 13 residues. Germline assignment: CDR1 LGHNA and CDR2 YNFKEQ. CDR3 sequence: CASSQEPYYEQYF. CDR3 DNA sequence: TGTGCCAGCAGCCAAGAGCCCTACTACGAGCAGTACTTC.